This T cell receptor (beta chain) was obtained from a study of T cells in Graves' hyperthyroidism and ophthalmopathy. Study-wide background: Peripheral blood was drawn at first diagnosis, prior to all treatment. Points from the study as a whole: Stable hyperthyroidism and ophthalmopathy were separated using 13 V-J signatures.

Germline values: CDR1 LNHNV, CDR2 YYDKDF (reference sequence). There are 15 residues in the CDR3. Amplification of TCR beta CDR3 regions used RNA as the template. First-round RT-PCR of the TCR CDR3 relied on the HTBI primer set. TCRdb reprocessed the multiplex PCR reads with MiXCR, giving one entry per CDR3 protein. The sample has about 700,000 distinct CDR3 sequences, 11% to 15% seen once. This clonotype was seen a handful of times. Its antigen is unknown. A junction end diverges from the germline sequence, so it may reflect a read error. Sequenced material: blood. This chain links TRBV15 with TRBJ1-4; the D is unclear. The TCR sequence derives from a woman aged 18-30 years with Graves' hyperthyroidism. CDR3 residues: CAASGRNSINEKLFF. CDR3 DNA sequence: TGTGCCGCCAGCGGTAGGAACAGCATTAATGAAAAACTGTTTTTT.